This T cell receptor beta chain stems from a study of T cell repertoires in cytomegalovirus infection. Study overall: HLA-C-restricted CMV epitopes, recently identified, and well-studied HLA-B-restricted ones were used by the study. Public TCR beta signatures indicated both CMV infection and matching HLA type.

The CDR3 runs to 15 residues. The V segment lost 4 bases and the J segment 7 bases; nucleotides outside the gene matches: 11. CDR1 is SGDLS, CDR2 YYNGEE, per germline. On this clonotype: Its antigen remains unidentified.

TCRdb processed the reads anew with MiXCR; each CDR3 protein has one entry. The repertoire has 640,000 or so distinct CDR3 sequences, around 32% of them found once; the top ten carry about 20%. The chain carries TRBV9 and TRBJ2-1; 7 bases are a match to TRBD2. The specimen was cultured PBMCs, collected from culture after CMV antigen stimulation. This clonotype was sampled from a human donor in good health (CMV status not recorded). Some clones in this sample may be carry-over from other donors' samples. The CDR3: CASSPLGGRVNEQFF. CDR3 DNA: TGTGCCAGCAGCCCCCTGGGAGGGAGGGTTAATGAGCAGTTCTTC.